This TCR beta chain came from a study of T cells in localized non-small cell lung cancer. Study-level findings and limits: Adjacent lung was found to contain a median approximately 62 of the top 100 tumor clones.

About this clone itself: Its antigen is still unknown.

The CDR3 length is 12 residues. The V gene lost 4 bases and the J gene lost 5 bases, with 7 bases spanning the gap. Germline assignment: CDR1 MDHEN and CDR2 SYDVKM. Libraries were prepared by immunoSEQ multiplex PCR; TCRdb keeps only in-frame clonotypes and omits some of them. The repertoire includes under 150,000 clones, roughly 90% of them detected once, and around 1.7% sits in the top ten. The TCR was taken from a female donor at least 60 years old with stage I lung adenocarcinoma. The material was peripheral blood, obtained before any cancer treatment. V and J are TRBV28 and TRBJ2-3, with no clear D. The CDR3 protein is CASSSTIDTQYF. CDR3 nucleotide sequence: TGTGCCAGCAGTTCCACAATAGATACGCAGTATTTT. Supplemented by reference TRBV28 and TRBJ2-3, the full variable domain reads DVKVTQSSRYLVKRTGEKVFLECVQDMDHENMFWYRQDPGLGLRLIYFSYDVKMKEKGDIPEGYSVSREKKERFSLILESASTNQTSMYLCASSSTIDTQYFGPGTRLTVL.